Listed below are T cell receptor beta chains from one sample, sequenced in a study of technical replicates of blood from a handful of donors. TCRdb keeps only in-frame clones here, not all; method: immunoSEQ multiplex PCR. There are about 75,000 clones in the sample; 95% to 98% occur only once, and approximately 0.2% lies in the top ten. Source material: T cells isolated from PBMCs. The receptor set was obtained from a human donor in good health. CDR3s include the opening cysteine and the closing phenylalanine or tryptophan. The D gene is left open where the match is weak. Rows give clone size only sometimes, using once, few, many, or a class for an expanded clone.

d_gene: TRBD1
j_gene: TRBJ1-4
abundance: once
v_gene: TRBV6-1
CDR3aa: CASSQDRDEKLFF
CDR3nt: TGTGCCAGCAGCCAGGACAGGGATGAAAAACTGTTTTTT

d_gene: -
j_gene: TRBJ1-1
abundance: -
v_gene: TRBV11-1
CDR3aa: CASSPRAEAEAFF
CDR3nt: TGTGCCAGCAGCCCGCGGGCGGAGGCTGAAGCTTTCTTT

d_gene: TRBD1
j_gene: TRBJ1-5
abundance: -
v_gene: TRBV5-5
CDR3aa: CASSLDRGPRNQPQHF
CDR3nt: TGTGCCAGCAGCTTGGACAGGGGGCCTCGCAATCAGCCCCAGCATTTT

d_gene: -
j_gene: TRBJ1-2
abundance: -
v_gene: TRBV30
CDR3aa: CACLRVTNYGYTF
CDR3nt: TGTGCCTGCCTCAGGGTGACGAACTATGGCTACACCTTC

d_gene: -
j_gene: TRBJ1-5
abundance: -
v_gene: TRBV19
CDR3aa: CASSIVRLDQPQHF
CDR3nt: TGTGCCAGTAGTATAGTCAGGTTGGATCAGCCCCAGCATTTT

d_gene: -
j_gene: TRBJ1-1
abundance: -
v_gene: TRBV5-1
CDR3aa: CASSLGQTGAEAFF
CDR3nt: TGCGCCAGCAGCTTGGGACAGACGGGAGCTGAAGCTTTCTTT

d_gene: -
j_gene: TRBJ2-1
abundance: -
v_gene: TRBV6-6
CDR3aa: CASSYSWGQGNNEQFF
CDR3nt: TGTGCCAGCAGTTACTCTTGGGGGCAGGGGAACAATGAGCAGTTCTTC

d_gene: TRBD1
j_gene: TRBJ1-1
abundance: -
v_gene: TRBV18
CDR3aa: CASSPTGQGGTEAFF
CDR3nt: TGTGCCAGCTCACCCACGGGACAGGGGGGGACTGAAGCTTTCTTT

d_gene: TRBD2
j_gene: TRBJ2-7
abundance: -
v_gene: TRBV6-1
CDR3aa: CASSLRGGGIYEQYF
CDR3nt: TGTGCCAGCAGTCTGCGTGGGGGGGGGATATACGAGCAGTACTTC

d_gene: -
j_gene: TRBJ2-6
abundance: -
v_gene: TRBV30
CDR3aa: CAWSGPGGANVLTF
CDR3nt: TGTGCCTGGAGTGGTCCGGGAGGGGCCAACGTCCTGACTTTC

d_gene: TRBD1
j_gene: TRBJ2-4
abundance: -
v_gene: TRBV6-1
CDR3aa: CASRTGDKNIQYF
CDR3nt: TGTGCCAGCAGAACAGGGGATAAAAACATTCAGTACTTC

d_gene: TRBD1
j_gene: TRBJ1-5
abundance: -
v_gene: TRBV5-5
CDR3aa: CASSPGTGQNQPQHF
CDR3nt: TGTGCCAGCAGCCCAGGGACAGGGCAAAATCAGCCCCAGCATTTT

d_gene: -
j_gene: TRBJ1-1
abundance: -
v_gene: TRBV5-4
CDR3aa: CASSRVTGSSTEAFF
CDR3nt: TGTGCCAGCAGCAGAGTGACGGGGTCGAGCACTGAAGCTTTCTTT

d_gene: -
j_gene: TRBJ2-7
abundance: -
v_gene: TRBV28
CDR3aa: CASRWNRDYEQYF
CDR3nt: TGTGCCAGCAGATGGAACAGGGACTACGAGCAGTACTTC

d_gene: -
j_gene: TRBJ1-2
abundance: -
v_gene: TRBV7-2
CDR3aa: CASKASITDYGYTF
CDR3nt: TGTGCCAGCAAAGCTTCTATAACAGATTATGGCTACACCTTC

d_gene: -
j_gene: TRBJ2-3
abundance: -
v_gene: TRBV5-1
CDR3aa: CASSNGQDTQYF
CDR3nt: TGCGCCAGCAGCAACGGACAGGATACGCAGTATTTT

d_gene: TRBD2
j_gene: TRBJ2-1
abundance: -
v_gene: TRBV7-2
CDR3aa: CASSLVLGGGPYNEQFF
CDR3nt: TGTGCCAGCAGCTTAGTTCTAGGCGGGGGTCCCTACAATGAGCAGTTCTTC

d_gene: -
j_gene: TRBJ1-6
abundance: -
v_gene: TRBV25-1
CDR3aa: CASSGGGSNNSPLHF
CDR3nt: TGTGCCAGCAGTGGAGGGGGTTCGAATAATTCACCCCTCCACTTT

d_gene: TRBD1
j_gene: TRBJ1-5
abundance: -
v_gene: TRBV6-5
CDR3aa: CASSPDRGLVQPQHF
CDR3nt: TGTGCCAGCAGCCCGGACAGGGGGTTGGTGCAGCCCCAGCATTTT

d_gene: -
j_gene: TRBJ1-5
abundance: -
v_gene: TRBV5-4
CDR3aa: CASSLKTGYQPQHF
CDR3nt: TGTGCCAGCAGCTTGAAGACAGGTTATCAGCCCCAGCATTTT

d_gene: -
j_gene: TRBJ2-1
abundance: -
v_gene: TRBV7-3
CDR3aa: CASSLSAANEQFF
CDR3nt: TGTGCCAGCAGCTTAAGTGCGGCCAATGAGCAGTTCTTC

d_gene: TRBD2
j_gene: TRBJ2-5
abundance: -
v_gene: TRBV9
CDR3aa: CASSSLAGGPLETQYF
CDR3nt: TGTGCCAGCAGCTCACTAGCGGGGGGGCCTTTAGAGACCCAGTACTTC

d_gene: -
j_gene: TRBJ2-7
abundance: -
v_gene: TRBV7-2
CDR3aa: CASSLEGTAYEQYF
CDR3nt: TGTGCCAGCAGCTTGGAGGGTACCGCCTACGAGCAGTACTTC

d_gene: -
j_gene: TRBJ1-4
abundance: -
v_gene: TRBV14
CDR3aa: CASSTGPVEKLFF
CDR3nt: TGTGCCAGCAGTACAGGGCCGGTGGAAAAACTGTTTTTT

d_gene: -
j_gene: TRBJ2-7
abundance: once
v_gene: TRBV7-7
CDR3aa: CASSPGVGEAYEQYF
CDR3nt: TGTGCCAGCAGTCCGGGAGTCGGAGAGGCATACGAGCAGTACTTC

d_gene: TRBD2
j_gene: TRBJ2-1
abundance: -
v_gene: TRBV5-4
CDR3aa: CASSPNLAGAYNEQFF
CDR3nt: TGTGCCAGCAGCCCCAACCTAGCGGGAGCCTACAATGAGCAGTTCTTC

d_gene: TRBD2
j_gene: TRBJ2-7
abundance: -
v_gene: TRBV10-3
CDR3aa: CAISASPGLAGGSSYEQYF
CDR3nt: TGTGCCATCAGCGCTTCTCCGGGACTAGCGGGAGGTAGCTCCTACGAGCAGTACTTC

d_gene: -
j_gene: TRBJ2-2
abundance: -
v_gene: TRBV27
CDR3aa: CASSIDRITGELFF
CDR3nt: TGTGCCAGCAGCATAGACAGGATCACCGGGGAGCTGTTTTTT

d_gene: -
j_gene: TRBJ2-4
abundance: -
v_gene: TRBV6-5
CDR3aa: CASSYSNRFKNIQYF
CDR3nt: TGTGCCAGCAGTTACTCGAACAGATTCAAAAACATTCAGTACTTC

d_gene: TRBD1
j_gene: TRBJ2-2
abundance: once
v_gene: TRBV5-4
CDR3aa: CASSFERDRVGTGELFF
CDR3nt: TGTGCCAGCAGCTTTGAACGGGACAGGGTAGGAACCGGGGAGCTGTTTTTT

d_gene: TRBD2
j_gene: TRBJ2-1
abundance: -
v_gene: TRBV2
CDR3aa: CASSVLAGAYNEQFF
CDR3nt: TGTGCCAGCAGTGTATTAGCGGGGGCCTACAATGAGCAGTTCTTC

d_gene: -
j_gene: TRBJ1-4
abundance: -
v_gene: TRBV7-6
CDR3aa: CASSLSGEKLFF
CDR3nt: TGTGCCAGCAGCTTAAGTGGCGAAAAACTGTTTTTT

d_gene: TRBD2
j_gene: TRBJ2-5
abundance: -
v_gene: TRBV4-1
CDR3aa: CASSQPSGGGFWTQYF
CDR3nt: TGCGCCAGCAGCCAACCCAGCGGGGGTGGGTTTTGGACCCAGTACTTC